This is a list of T cell receptor beta chains from one sample in a study of PD-1 blockade in classical Hodgkin lymphoma. Generated by immunoSEQ multiplex PCR, the TCRdb table keeps only in-frame clones and is missing some. The table includes fewer than 70,000 clones, 88% detected once. This specimen consisted of peripheral blood mononuclear cells (PBMCs), obtained before the second cycle of nivolumab. Receptor source: a human donor with classical Hodgkin lymphoma. Both conserved end residues are part of each CDR3. The order of the fields is J gene, V gene, clone size, D gene, CDR3 protein, CDR3 DNA. The D gene is left open where the match is weak. Clone size is stated in some rows and not others, as once, few, many or a class when expanded.

J: TRBJ2-5; V: TRBV7-9; size: NA; D: NA; CDR3: CASSLRLDSETQYF; DNA: TGTGCCAGCAGCTTAAGGCTGGATTCGGAGACCCAGTACTTC
J: TRBJ1-1; V: TRBV5-1; size: NA; D: NA; CDR3: CASSLSAGMATETFF; DNA: TGCGCCAGCAGCCTCTCTGCAGGGATGGCCACTGAAACTTTCTTT
J: TRBJ2-7; V: TRBV2; size: NA; D: TRBD1; CDR3: CASSRDRSYEQYF; DNA: TGTGCCAGCAGTCGGGACAGATCCTACGAGCAGTACTTC
J: TRBJ2-5; V: TRBV7-8; size: once; D: NA; CDR3: CASSLSYRDKGETQYF; DNA: TGTGCCAGCAGCTTAAGTTATCGTGATAAGGGGGAGACCCAGTACTTC
J: TRBJ2-7; V: TRBV27; size: NA; D: NA; CDR3: CASSSGRRGPTWTYEQYF; DNA: TGTGCCAGCAGTTCGGGCAGGAGGGGACCGACTTGGACCTACGAGCAGTACTTC
J: TRBJ2-1; V: TRBV28; size: NA; D: NA; CDR3: CASRLSSYNEQFF; DNA: TGTGCCAGCAGGTTAAGCTCCTACAATGAGCAGTTCTTC
J: TRBJ2-7; V: TRBV25-1; size: NA; D: NA; CDR3: CASSDDHREEQYF; DNA: TGTGCCAGCAGTGATGACCATAGGGAGGAGCAGTACTTC
J: TRBJ2-2; V: TRBV5-1; size: NA; D: NA; CDR3: CASSLAGTDTGELFF; DNA: TGCGCCAGCAGCTTGGCAGGGACGGACACCGGGGAGCTGTTTTTT
J: TRBJ2-7; V: TRBV5-1; size: NA; D: TRBD1; CDR3: CASSPVTGGYEQYF; DNA: TGCGCCAGCAGCCCCGTAACAGGGGGCTACGAGCAGTACTTC
J: TRBJ2-7; V: TRBV5-1; size: NA; D: TRBD1; CDR3: CASSPGGDRVSEQYF; DNA: TGCGCCAGCAGCCCAGGGGGGGACAGGGTAAGCGAGCAGTACTTC
J: TRBJ2-7; V: TRBV5-1; size: once; D: NA; CDR3: CASSLAGSSYEQYF; DNA: TGCGCCAGCAGCTTGGCCGGAAGCTCCTACGAGCAGTACTTC
J: TRBJ1-5; V: TRBV7-8; size: few; D: NA; CDR3: CASRDRGGNQPQHF; DNA: TGTGCCAGCAGAGATAGGGGTGGCAATCAGCCCCAGCATTTT
J: TRBJ2-3; V: TRBV10-3; size: NA; D: NA; CDR3: CAISEEGGFTDTQYF; DNA: TGTGCCATCAGTGAAGAAGGGGGGTTCACAGATACGCAGTATTTT
J: TRBJ1-4; V: TRBV29-1; size: NA; D: TRBD1; CDR3: CSVQGATNEKLFF; DNA: TGCAGCGTCCAGGGGGCGACTAATGAAAAACTGTTTTTT
J: TRBJ2-5; V: TRBV11-2; size: NA; D: NA; CDR3: CASSFRDPGETQYF; DNA: TGTGCCAGCAGCTTCAGGGACCCTGGGGAGACCCAGTACTTC
J: TRBJ2-7; V: TRBV4-1; size: NA; D: TRBD1; CDR3: CASSPRDSGSYEQYF; DNA: TGCGCCAGCAGCCCCCGGGACAGCGGCTCCTACGAGCAGTACTTC
J: TRBJ2-3; V: TRBV5-1; size: NA; D: NA; CDR3: CASSLDGLVDTQYF; DNA: TGCGCCAGCAGCCTAGACGGCTTGGTAGATACGCAGTATTTT
J: TRBJ1-1; V: TRBV2; size: NA; D: NA; CDR3: CASNIRGTEAFF; DNA: TGTGCCAGCAACATCAGGGGCACTGAAGCTTTCTTT
J: TRBJ1-1; V: TRBV5-1; size: NA; D: NA; CDR3: CASSLTGRDTEAFF; DNA: TGCGCCAGCAGCTTGACAGGGAGGGACACTGAAGCTTTCTTT
J: TRBJ1-1; V: TRBV5-1; size: NA; D: NA; CDR3: CASSSGSGEAFF; DNA: TGCGCCAGCAGCTCAGGGTCCGGTGAAGCTTTCTTT
J: TRBJ1-1; V: TRBV18; size: NA; D: TRBD1; CDR3: CASSPGTGGLNTEAFF; DNA: TGTGCCAGCTCACCAGGGACAGGGGGCTTGAACACTGAAGCTTTCTTT
J: TRBJ2-7; V: TRBV29-1; size: NA; D: NA; CDR3: CSVEGESSYEQYF; DNA: TGCAGCGTTGAGGGGGAGAGCTCCTACGAGCAGTACTTC
J: TRBJ2-1; V: TRBV5-1; size: once; D: TRBD2; CDR3: CASSLSGTSGGRNEQFF; DNA: TGCGCCAGCAGCTTATCCGGGACTAGCGGGGGGAGGAATGAGCAGTTCTTC
J: TRBJ1-2; V: TRBV5-1; size: few; D: NA; CDR3: CASSLERFGYTF; DNA: TGCGCCAGCAGCTTGGAAAGGTTTGGCTACACCTTC